This entry concerns a single T cell receptor beta chain. Using immunoSEQ multiplex PCR, the repertoire was profiled, and TCRdb retains in-frame clones only, with some absent. The data hold approximately 70,000 clones, with roughly four fifths observed a single time. V was cut by 6 bases and J by 5 bases, with 10 bases left in between. The CDR3 spans 12 residues. From germline, CDR1 is MNHNS and CDR2 SASEGT. This sample was included in a study of OX40 agonist ivuxolimab in advanced cancers. The TCR originated in an adult with an advanced solid tumor such as melanoma, head and neck, liver or kidney cancer. The rearrangement joins TRBV6-1 to TRBJ2-5, with a weak D call TRBD1 (6 bases). This sample comprised CD4+ or CD8+ T cells sorted from blood, obtained in a trial of the OX40 agonist ivuxolimab. The CDR3 sequence: CASSFTGETQYF. DNA of the CDR3: TGTGCCAGCAGCTTTACAGGGGAGACCCAGTACTTC.